The 24 T cell receptor beta chains below all came from one sample that was sequenced in a study of blood T cells in healthy people across ages. Then a second PCR, running roughly 6 to 12 cycles, was carried out with a sample-barcoded 5' primer and a J-beta primer mix. One entry per CDR3 protein, called by TCRdb with MiXCR from the 5' RACE reads. The sample contains fewer than 800,000 distinct CDR3 sequences, approximately 25% of which appear only once. The same sample was also used in a study of T cells of mothers and their children.

Sequencing was done on a sample of blood. Receptors were obtained from a boy younger than 18 in good health.

The rearrangement links TRBV4-1 to TRBJ2-1; no firm D call. The J call may be faulty, since TRBJ2-7 better matches the DNA end. Per germline, CDR1 MGHRA and CDR2 YSYEKL. The CDR3 is 15 amino acids. This CDR3 is CASSQAPFNSYEQYF. DNA of the CDR3: TGCGCCAGCAGCCAAGCTCCTTTTAATTCCTACGAGCAGTACTTC.

This clonotype came up a few times. The rearrangement joins TRBV20-1 to TRBJ2-3; 8 bases are a match to TRBD2. Germline CDR1 is DFQATT and CDR2 is SNEGSKA (reference sequence). The CDR3 covers 17 residues. V lost 3 bases and J lost 6; bases outside the gene matches: 17. CDR3 in DNA: TGCAGTGCTAGGCCCGTCGTGGGGCGGGGGGTTCTGGATACGCAGTATTTT. Encoded protein: CSARPVVGRGVLDTQYF.

V is TRBV20-1 and J is TRBJ2-1; 7 nucleotides line up with TRBD2. CDR1 and CDR2 from the germline V gene are DFQATT and SNEGSKA (reference sequence). V lost 5 bases and J lost 2; bases outside the gene matches: 12. The CDR3 contains 16 residues. CDR3 coding DNA: TGCAGTGCTCCGACTAGCAGCGTAAGCACCTACAATGAGCAGTTCTTC. This translates into CSAPTSSVSTYNEQFF.

J is TRBJ2-3 and V is TRBV7-6; D may be TRBD1 or TRBD2 (5 bases each). CDR3 length: 17 amino acids. The germline gives CDR1 SGHVS, CDR2 FNYEAQ. V was clipped by 5 bases and J by 4 bases, with 22 bases between them. The CDR3 DNA is TGTGCCAGCAGCGCAATGGGGGTTGCGCGGGCGGCAGATACGCAGTATTTT. This translates into CASSAMGVARAADTQYF. The full variable domain, completed using reference TRBV7-6 and TRBJ2-3, is GAGVSQSPRYKVTKRGQDVALRCDPISGHVSLYWYRQALGQGPEFLTYFNYEAQQDKSGLPNDRFSAERPEGSISTLTIQRTEQRDSAMYRCASSAMGVARAADTQYFGPGTRLTVL.

This clonotype was observed a single time. V gene TRBV29-1 combines with J gene TRBJ2-5; D call uncertain. The J call may be mistaken, given a closer DNA end match to TRBJ2-1. The CDR3 has 11 amino acids. Germline loops: CDR1 SQVTM, CDR2 ANQGSEA. CDR3 residues: CSVYFTNEQFF. CDR3 bases: TGCAGCGTTTACTTTACCAATGAGCAGTTCTTC.

This clonotype showed up just a few times. The J gene is TRBJ2-5, the V gene TRBV29-1, with 10 bases that match TRBD1. Per germline, CDR1 SQVTM and CDR2 ANQGSEA. Germline trimming cut 5 bases from V and 1 base from J; bases unmatched to any gene: 7. The CDR3 runs 15 residues. The CDR3 region has the DNA TGCAGCGTTAGCTCCGGGACAGGGGCCCAAGAGACCCAGTACTTC. Encoded protein: CSVSSGTGAQETQYF.

This clonotype was found a few times. The CDR3 nucleotides are TGTGCCAGCAGTTATGACGGGGTTCTCTATGGCTACACCTTC. Its translation: CASSYDGVLYGYTF. The chain employs TRBV6-6 and TRBJ1-2; D unresolved. This CDR3 region has 14 residues. Germline values: CDR1 MNHNY, CDR2 SVGAGI (reference sequence). Trimming took off 3 bases at V and 4 bases at J, with 12 bases between the two ends.

This clonotype was seen repeatedly, ten times or more. The chain uses TRBV3-1 and TRBJ2-1, with TRBD2 matching 10 bases. The germline gives CDR1 LGHDT, CDR2 YNNKEL (reference sequence). This CDR3 is 13 amino acids long. Unmatched junction bases numbered 5, after V lost 3 bases and J lost 12 bases. CDR3 amino acids: CASSHSGRSLQFF. DNA of the CDR3: TGTGCCAGCAGCCATAGCGGGAGGTCGTTGCAGTTCTTC.

For the CDR3, the DNA is TGCAGTGCTAGCTCGGGACAGGGGGGTCCAAACATTCAGTACTTC. This sequence encodes CSASSGQGGPNIQYF. The chain carries TRBV20-1 and TRBJ2-4; 11 nucleotides match TRBD1. The CDR3 totals 15 residues. V was clipped by 3 bases and J by 6 bases; unmatched bases: 7. The germline V gene has CDR1 DFQATT and CDR2 SNEGSKA (reference sequence).

As regards this clonotype: This CDR3 is missing its conserved last phenylalanine or tryptophan, likely due to a read error. The chain joins TRBV6-5 to TRBJ2-4; no firm D call. CDR3 size: 13 residues. The V end lost 3 bases, the J end lost 11 bases, and 14 bases lay between the germline ends. Germline CDR1 and CDR2: MNHEY and SVGAGI. The CDR3 spells CASSYELTGLQYL. The CDR3 nucleotides are TGTGCCAGCAGTTATGAATTGACGGGTCTTCAGTACCTC.

The CDR3 loop reads CASSVPGTSGYKSSYNEQFF. The CDR3 nucleotides read TGTGCCAGCAGTGTACCCGGGACTAGCGGGTATAAAAGCTCCTACAATGAGCAGTTCTTC. The V call is TRBV6-4, the J call TRBJ2-1; 12 bases map to TRBD2. The CDR3 spans 20 residues. Germline V CDR1 and CDR2: MRHNA, SNTAGT. The V and J ends lost 4 bases and 0 bases, in that order; junction bases with no gene match: 13.

The chain carries TRBV21-1 and TRBJ2-7. TRBV21-1 is a pseudogene locus. CDR3 length: 14 residues. CDR3 DNA sequence: TGTGCCAGCAGCAATGGCGGCAGCTCCTACGAGCAGTACTTC. Translated: CASSNGGSSYEQYF.

This clonotype was observed a handful of times. This chain's CDR3 is CASSQVVQGAHEQYF. In DNA form, the CDR3 reads TGTGCCAGCAGCCAAGTGGTACAGGGGGCTCACGAGCAGTACTTC. The J gene is TRBJ2-7, the V gene TRBV14; 9 bases align to TRBD1. The junction had 6 bases not matched to a gene; V was cut back by 1 base and J by 5 bases. There are 15 residues in the CDR3. CDR1 and CDR2 (germline): SGHDN, FVKESK. The whole variable domain, filled in from reference TRBV14 and TRBJ2-7, reads EAGVTQFPSHSVIEKGQTVTLRCDPISGHDNLYWYRRVMGKEIKFLLHFVKESKQDESGMPNNRFLAERTGGTYSTLKVQPAELEDSGVYFCASSQVVQGAHEQYFGPGTRLTVT.

This clonotype was counted a single time. The CDR3 bases are TGTGCCAGCAGCCGATGGGGCAACAGGGGCAATGAGCAGTTCTTC. As protein: CASSRWGNRGNEQFF. The chain employs TRBV3-1 and TRBJ2-1; TRBD1 agrees at 7 bases. This CDR3 is built from 15 residues. Germline V gene data show CDR1 as LGHDT and CDR2 as YNNKEL (reference sequence). Germline trimming cut 4 bases from V and 6 bases from J; bases unmatched to any gene: 9.

This clonotype has more than one count but fewer than ten. J is TRBJ1-5 and V is TRBV7-2; no clear D gene. CDR3 size: 15 residues. Trimming removed 6 bases from V and 0 bases from J, with 12 bases in between. Germline V lookup: CDR1 SGHTA, CDR2 FQGNSA. The chain's CDR3 is CASRARPDSNQPQHF. CDR3 in DNA: TGTGCCAGCAGAGCCAGACCGGATAGCAATCAGCCCCAGCATTTT.

The genes are TRBV19 and TRBJ2-5, with TRBD2 as a possible D gene (5 bases). Germline loops: CDR1 LNHDA, CDR2 SQIVND (reference sequence). Trimming cost V 5 bases and J 0 bases, with 10 bases left between them. This CDR3 is 14 amino acids long. The CDR3 sequence: CASSLDWNQETQYF. The CDR3 coding sequence is TGTGCCAGTAGTCTGGACTGGAACCAAGAGACCCAGTACTTC.

This clonotype was detected only a few times. V usage is TRBV5-1 and J usage is TRBJ2-7, with 10 nucleotides matching TRBD1. The germline V gene encodes CDR1 SGHRS and CDR2 YFSETQ. After removal of 2 bases from V and 1 base from J, the junction contained 3 bases not matched to a gene. This CDR3 region has 15 residues. The CDR3 sequence: CASSLPGQGSYEQYF. The CDR3 DNA reads as TGCGCCAGCAGCTTACCGGGACAGGGGTCCTACGAGCAGTACTTC.

The chain has TRBV7-2 and TRBJ2-7; D remains ambiguous. Germline V CDR1 and CDR2: SGHTA, FQGNSA. Trimming took off 3 bases at V and 7 bases at J, with 10 bases between the two ends. The CDR3 contains 12 residues. The chain's CDR3 is CASSFYIGEQYF. CDR3 nucleotide sequence: TGTGCCAGCAGCTTTTACATCGGAGAGCAGTACTTC.

This clonotype was counted only a few times. The V and J genes are TRBV6-1 and TRBJ1-3; D unclear. Germline V gives CDR1 MNHNS, CDR2 SASEGT. This CDR3 contains 14 residues. Trimming took off 6 bases at V and 7 bases at J, with 16 bases between the two ends. CDR3 nucleotides: TGTGCCAGCAGGGAAAGGGTGTATCGGAACACCATATATTTT. As protein: CASRERVYRNTIYF.

The chain carries TRBV29-1 and TRBJ2-1; D assignment may be TRBD1 or TRBD2 (7 bases each). CDR1 is SQVTM and CDR2 is ANQGSEA in the germline V gene. V was trimmed by 7 bases and J by 5 bases, leaving 18 bases between them. The CDR3 is 14 residues long. The CDR3: CSGEGTAKDNEQFF. The CDR3 DNA sequence: TGCAGCGGGGAGGGGACAGCGAAGGACAATGAGCAGTTCTTC.

This clonotype was counted between two and nine times. CDR3 in DNA: TGCAGCGTCCCATCTTCCCGGGACAGGGGTTCAAACACTGAAGCTTTCTTT. As protein: CSVPSSRDRGSNTEAFF. The chain employs TRBV29-1 and TRBJ1-1; 10 nucleotides agree with TRBD1. Germline V gene data show CDR1 as SQVTM and CDR2 as ANQGSEA. The CDR3 length is 17 residues. Trimming removed 6 bases from V and 2 bases from J; junction bases left unmatched: 15.

The CDR3 here is CASSLVGGAVEQYF. The CDR3 DNA reads as TGTGCCAGCAGTTTAGTTGGGGGCGCGGTCGAGCAGTACTTC. The chain uses TRBV12-3 or TRBV12-4 and TRBJ2-7, with D perhaps matching TRBD1 (6 bases). This CDR3 comprises 14 residues. The V gene lost 1 base and the J gene lost 6 bases, with 13 bases spanning the gap.

The gene calls are TRBV7-9 and TRBJ2-1, with D possibly TRBD1 on 10 matching bases. V was shortened by 6 bases and J by 6 bases, with 27 bases between the two germline ends. The CDR3 runs 18 residues. The V gene's germline CDR1 is SEHNR and CDR2 FQNEAQ (reference sequence). CDR3 protein: CASSPGQGEPSGTNEQFF. CDR3 sequence (DNA): TGTGCCAGCAGTCCTGGACAGGGGGAACCTAGCGGGACCAATGAGCAGTTCTTC.

Regarding this clonotype: It is unclear where the CDR3 begins or ends on the DNA, so no DNA is shown, and the CDR3 is as TCRdb lists it. The rearrangement uses TRBV27 and TRBJ1-4. From germline, CDR1 is MNHEY and CDR2 SMNVEV (reference sequence). Both ends counted, the CDR3 spans 16 residues. The CDR3 sequence: CASSSSGVVTNEKLFF.